This T cell receptor beta chain was identified in a study of beta chain features in type 1 diabetes. The study, taken as a whole, reports: In patients and controls equally, PCR might favor templates that are shorter.

Per the germline V gene, CDR1 is SGHTA and CDR2 is FQGNSA. Trimming left V 4 bases short and J 4 bases short, with 11 bases between. The CDR3 runs 14 residues. This clone turned up a few times. Its matching antigen is unknown. Over 95% purity was reached by all sorted populations. Every bit of the isolated RNA underwent reverse transcription, so sequencing read expressed TCRB transcripts. Here immunoSEQ multiplex PCR was the method, and the copy in TCRdb shows in-frame clones only, minus some. The data contain around 160,000 clones, under 60% of them seen just once; the ten biggest clones take up around 0.42%.

This chain links TRBV7-2 with TRBJ1-3, with unresolved D. The sequencing input was Tregs from blood. This TCR derives from a man aged 18 to 35 in good health. In DNA, the CDR3 is TGTGCCAGCAGCTCTATTCACGTAGGAAACACCATATATTTT. As protein: CASSSIHVGNTIYF.